This T cell receptor (beta chain) appears in the sequencing data of a study of blood T cells in healthy people across ages. Study-wide findings and caveats: Estimated diversity, derived from one million T cells, was regarded as an underestimate. TCR beta diversity tracked closely with naive T cell percentage.

PBMCs were isolated at a quantity of at least 6 million per sample. Worth noting for this clonotype: Its antigen is unidentified.

The CDR3 is 12 amino acids. The V end was cut by 11 bases, the J end by 2 bases, with 10 bases between. Germline lookup yields CDR1 SEHNR and CDR2 FQNEAQ (reference sequence). Sample-barcoded 5' priming and a J-beta primer mix drove a second PCR of 7 to 11 cycles. The authors tagged each cDNA molecule using a template-switch adaptor with 12 random nucleotides. TCRdb redid the calling of the 5' RACE reads with MiXCR, one entry per CDR3 protein. Counted here are fewer than 2,000,000 distinct CDR3 sequences, about 31% occurring once; the ten biggest clones make up approximately 11%. Specimen: blood. This sequence joins TRBV7-9 and TRBJ2-1, with TRBD1 as a possible D gene (5 bases). This clonotype originated in a young woman in good health. The CDR3 here is CAGGRAYNEQFF. The CDR3 coding sequence is TGTGCCGGCGGCAGGGCCTACAATGAGCAGTTCTTC.